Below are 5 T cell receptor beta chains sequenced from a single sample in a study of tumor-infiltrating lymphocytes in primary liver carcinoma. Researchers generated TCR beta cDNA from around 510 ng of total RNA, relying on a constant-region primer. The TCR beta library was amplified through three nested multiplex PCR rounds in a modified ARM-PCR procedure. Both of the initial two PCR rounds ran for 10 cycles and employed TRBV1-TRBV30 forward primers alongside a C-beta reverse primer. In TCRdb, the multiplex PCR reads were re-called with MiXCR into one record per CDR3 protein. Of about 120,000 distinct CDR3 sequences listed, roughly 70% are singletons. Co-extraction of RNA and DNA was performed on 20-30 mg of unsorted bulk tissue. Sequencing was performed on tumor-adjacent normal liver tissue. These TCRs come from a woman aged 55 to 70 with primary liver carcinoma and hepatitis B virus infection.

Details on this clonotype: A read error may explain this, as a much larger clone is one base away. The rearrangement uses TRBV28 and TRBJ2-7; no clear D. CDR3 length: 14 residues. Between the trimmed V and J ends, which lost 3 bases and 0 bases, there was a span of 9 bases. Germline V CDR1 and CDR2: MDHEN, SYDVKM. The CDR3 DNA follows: TGTGCCAGCAGTTTCGCCGTACCCTCCTACGAGCAGTACTTC. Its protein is CASSFAVPSYEQYF.

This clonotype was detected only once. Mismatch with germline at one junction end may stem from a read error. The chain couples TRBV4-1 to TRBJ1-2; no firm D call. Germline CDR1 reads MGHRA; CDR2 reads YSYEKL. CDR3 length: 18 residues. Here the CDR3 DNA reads TGTGCCAGCAGCCAAGGCGGGGTCAGCAACCTCAGACCCTATGGCTACACCTTC. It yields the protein CASSQGGVSNLRPYGYTF.

The CDR3 nucleotides read TGCAGCGTTGGCAGGGGTTCGCAGTATTTT. This gives the protein CSVGRGSQYF. The chain uses TRBV29-1 and TRBJ2-3, with D possibly TRBD1 on 6 matching bases. V lost 4 bases, J lost 10 bases, and 9 bases lay in between. This CDR3 has 10 residues. Germline CDR1 reads SQVTM; CDR2 reads ANQGSEA.

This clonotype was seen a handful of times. The CDR3 is CASSFRQLGNQPQHF. Written as DNA, the CDR3 is TGTGCCAGTAGTTTCCGCCAGCTAGGAAATCAGCCCCAGCATTTT. The chain links TRBV19 to TRBJ1-5; D not resolved. V lost 5 bases and J lost 4, with 15 bases in between. Looked up from germline, CDR1 is LNHDA and CDR2 is SQIVND (reference sequence). The CDR3 runs 15 residues.

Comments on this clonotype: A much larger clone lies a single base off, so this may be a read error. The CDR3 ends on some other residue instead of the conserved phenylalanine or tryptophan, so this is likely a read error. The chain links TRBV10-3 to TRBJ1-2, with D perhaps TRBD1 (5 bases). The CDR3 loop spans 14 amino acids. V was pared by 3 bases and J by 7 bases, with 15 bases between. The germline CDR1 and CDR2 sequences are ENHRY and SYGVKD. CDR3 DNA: TGTGCCATCAGTGAAAATAGGGGCGTTGGTGGCTACACCCTC. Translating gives CAISENRGVGGYTL.